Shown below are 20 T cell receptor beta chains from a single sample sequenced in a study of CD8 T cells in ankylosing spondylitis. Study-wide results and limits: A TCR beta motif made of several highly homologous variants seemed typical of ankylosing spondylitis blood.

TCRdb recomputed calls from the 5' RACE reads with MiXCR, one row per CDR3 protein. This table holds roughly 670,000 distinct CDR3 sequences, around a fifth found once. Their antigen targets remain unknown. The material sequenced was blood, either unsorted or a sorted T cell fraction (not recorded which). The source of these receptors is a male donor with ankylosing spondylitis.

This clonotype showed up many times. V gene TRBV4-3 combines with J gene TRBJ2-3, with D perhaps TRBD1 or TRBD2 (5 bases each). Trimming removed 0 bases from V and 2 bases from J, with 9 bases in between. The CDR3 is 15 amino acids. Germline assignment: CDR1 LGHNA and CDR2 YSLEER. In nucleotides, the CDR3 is TGCGCCAGCAGCCAAGAGGGACGGATCACAGATACGCAGTATTTT. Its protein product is CASSQEGRITDTQYF.

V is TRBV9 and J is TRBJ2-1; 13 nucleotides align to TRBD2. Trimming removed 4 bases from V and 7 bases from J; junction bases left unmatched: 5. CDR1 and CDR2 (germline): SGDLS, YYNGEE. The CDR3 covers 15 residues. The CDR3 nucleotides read TGTGCCAGCAGCACTAGCGGGGGGGCCGGGAATGAGCAGTTCTTC. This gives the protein CASSTSGGAGNEQFF.

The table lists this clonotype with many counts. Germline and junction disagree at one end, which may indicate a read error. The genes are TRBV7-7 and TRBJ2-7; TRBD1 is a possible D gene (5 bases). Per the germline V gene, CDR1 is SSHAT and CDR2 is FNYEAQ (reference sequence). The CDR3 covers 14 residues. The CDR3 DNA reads TGTGCTAGCAGCTTAGGTCCAGGGAACTACGAGCAGTACTTC. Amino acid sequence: CASSLGPGNYEQYF.

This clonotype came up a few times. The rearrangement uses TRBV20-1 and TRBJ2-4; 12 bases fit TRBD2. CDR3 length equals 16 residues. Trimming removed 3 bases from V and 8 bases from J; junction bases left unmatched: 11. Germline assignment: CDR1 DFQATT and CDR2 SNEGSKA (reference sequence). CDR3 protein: CSASATTSGSNDIQYF. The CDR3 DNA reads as TGCAGTGCTAGCGCAACGACTAGCGGGAGTAATGACATTCAGTACTTC.

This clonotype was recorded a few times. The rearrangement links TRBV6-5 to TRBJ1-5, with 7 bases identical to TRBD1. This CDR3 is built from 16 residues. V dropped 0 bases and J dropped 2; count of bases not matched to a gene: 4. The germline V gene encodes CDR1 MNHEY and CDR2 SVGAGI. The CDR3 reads CASSYSRGDGNQPQHF. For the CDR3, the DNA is TGTGCCAGCAGTTACTCCAGGGGGGATGGCAATCAGCCCCAGCATTTT.

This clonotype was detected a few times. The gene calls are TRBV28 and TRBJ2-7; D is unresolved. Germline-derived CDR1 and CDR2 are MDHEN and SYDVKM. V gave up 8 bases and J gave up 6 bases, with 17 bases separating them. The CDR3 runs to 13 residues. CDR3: CASSFGFSGEQYF. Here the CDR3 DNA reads TGTGCCAGCTCGTTCGGGTTCTCTGGCGAGCAGTACTTC.

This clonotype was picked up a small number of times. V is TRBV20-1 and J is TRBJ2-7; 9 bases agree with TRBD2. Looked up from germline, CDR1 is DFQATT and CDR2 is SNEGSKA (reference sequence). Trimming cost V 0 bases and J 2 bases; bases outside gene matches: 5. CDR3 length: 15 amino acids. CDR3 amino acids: CSARDPAGGTYEQYF. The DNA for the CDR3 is TGCAGTGCTAGAGATCCAGCGGGGGGTACCTACGAGCAGTACTTC.

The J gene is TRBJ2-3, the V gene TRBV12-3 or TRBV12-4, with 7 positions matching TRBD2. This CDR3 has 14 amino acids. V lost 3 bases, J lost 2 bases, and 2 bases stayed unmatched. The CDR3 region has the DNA TGTGCCAGCAGTTTCAGCGGGAACACAGATACGCAGTATTTT. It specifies CASSFSGNTDTQYF.

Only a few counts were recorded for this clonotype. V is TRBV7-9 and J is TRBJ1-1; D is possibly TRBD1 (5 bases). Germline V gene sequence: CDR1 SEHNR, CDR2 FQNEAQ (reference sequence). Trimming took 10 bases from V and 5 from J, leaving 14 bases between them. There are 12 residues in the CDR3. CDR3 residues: CAITARQTEAFF. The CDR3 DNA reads TGTGCCATCACGGCCCGACAGACTGAAGCTTTCTTT.

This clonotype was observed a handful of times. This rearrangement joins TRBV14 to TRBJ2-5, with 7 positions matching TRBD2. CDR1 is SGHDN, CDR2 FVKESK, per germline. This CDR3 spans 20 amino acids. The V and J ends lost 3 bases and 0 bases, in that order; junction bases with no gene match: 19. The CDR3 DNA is TGTGCCAGCAGCCACCCCTCGGGGCGCTGGGGACTACCGTACCAAGAGACCCAGTACTTC. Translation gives CASSHPSGRWGLPYQETQYF.

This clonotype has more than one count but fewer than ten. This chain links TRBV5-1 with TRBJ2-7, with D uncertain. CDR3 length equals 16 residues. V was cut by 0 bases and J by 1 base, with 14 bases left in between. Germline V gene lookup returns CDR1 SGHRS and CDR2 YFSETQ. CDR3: CASSLDPAGVSYEQYF. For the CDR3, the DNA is TGCGCCAGCAGCTTGGATCCGGCAGGAGTATCCTACGAGCAGTACTTC.

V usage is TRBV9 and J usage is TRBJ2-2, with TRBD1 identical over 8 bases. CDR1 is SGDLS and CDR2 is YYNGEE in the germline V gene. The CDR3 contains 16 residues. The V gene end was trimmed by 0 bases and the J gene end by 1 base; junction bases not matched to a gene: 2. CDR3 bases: TGTGCCAGCAGCGTAGGCAGGGGGCTGAACACCGGGGAGCTGTTTTTT. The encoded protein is CASSVGRGLNTGELFF.

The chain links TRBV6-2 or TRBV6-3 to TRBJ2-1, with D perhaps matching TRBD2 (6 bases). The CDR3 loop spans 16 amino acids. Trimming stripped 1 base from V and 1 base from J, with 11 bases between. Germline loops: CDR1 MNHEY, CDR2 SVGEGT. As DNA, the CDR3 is TGTGCCAGCAGTTACTATAGCGGCCATTCCTACAATGAGCAGTTCTTC. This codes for CASSYYSGHSYNEQFF.

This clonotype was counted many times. CDR3 DNA: TGCGCCAGCAGCTTGGAGGCCAGGGGGAGCAATCAGCCCCAGCATTTT. This encodes CASSLEARGSNQPQHF. The chain uses TRBV5-1 and TRBJ1-5; 7 bases align to TRBD1. The germline V gene has CDR1 SGHRS and CDR2 YFSETQ. Trimming removed 0 bases from V and 1 base from J; junction bases left unmatched: 4. The CDR3 contains 16 residues.

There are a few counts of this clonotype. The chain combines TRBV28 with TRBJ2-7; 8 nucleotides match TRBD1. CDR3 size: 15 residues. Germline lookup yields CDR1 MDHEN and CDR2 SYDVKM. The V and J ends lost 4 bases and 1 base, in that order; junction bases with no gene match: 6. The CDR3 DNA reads TGTGCCAGCAGTTACAGGGGGATCCTATCCTACGAGCAGTACTTC. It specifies CASSYRGILSYEQYF.

For the CDR3, the DNA is TGCAGTGCCGTACTAGCGGGGGCACTCTACAATGAGCAGTTCTTC. It encodes CSAVLAGALYNEQFF. The chain is built from TRBV20-1 and TRBJ2-1; 11 bases are a match to TRBD2. The CDR3 sequence is 15 residues long. Per the germline V gene, CDR1 is DFQATT and CDR2 is SNEGSKA (reference sequence). Trimming at V came to 6 bases and at J to 3 bases, leaving 7 bases not matched to a gene.

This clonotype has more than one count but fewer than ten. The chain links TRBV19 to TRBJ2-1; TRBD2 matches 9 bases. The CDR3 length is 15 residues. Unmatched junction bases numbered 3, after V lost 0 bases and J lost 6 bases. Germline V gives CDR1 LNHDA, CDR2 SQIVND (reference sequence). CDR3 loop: CASSIEELAGNEQFF. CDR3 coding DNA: TGTGCCAGTAGTATAGAGGAACTAGCGGGCAATGAGCAGTTCTTC. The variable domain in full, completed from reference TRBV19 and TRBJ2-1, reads DGGITQSPKYLFRKEGQNVTLSCEQNLNHDAMYWYRQDPGQGLRLIYYSQIVNDFQKGDIAEGYSVSREKKESFPLTVTSAQKNPTAFYLCASSIEELAGNEQFFGPGTRLTVL.

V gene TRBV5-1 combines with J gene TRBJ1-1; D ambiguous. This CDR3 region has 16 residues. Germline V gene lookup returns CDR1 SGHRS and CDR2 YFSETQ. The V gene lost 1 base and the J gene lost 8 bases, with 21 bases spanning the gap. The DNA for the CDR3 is TGCGCCAGCAGCTTGATGGGTTTGGGATCAACCGAGGAAGCTTTCTTT. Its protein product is CASSLMGLGSTEEAFF. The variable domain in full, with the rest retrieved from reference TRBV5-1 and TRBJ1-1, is KAGVTQTPRYLIKTRGQQVTLSCSPISGHRSVSWYQQTPGQGLQFLFEYFSETQRNKGNFPGRFSGRQFSNSRSEMNVSTLELGDSALYLCASSLMGLGSTEEAFFGQGTRLTVV.

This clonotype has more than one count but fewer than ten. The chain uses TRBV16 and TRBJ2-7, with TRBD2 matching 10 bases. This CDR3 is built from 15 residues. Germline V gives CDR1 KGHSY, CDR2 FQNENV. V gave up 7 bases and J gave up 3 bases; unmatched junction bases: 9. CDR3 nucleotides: TGTGCCAGCACCCTTGGGCTAGCGGGAGTCTACGAGCAGTACTTC. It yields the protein CASTLGLAGVYEQYF. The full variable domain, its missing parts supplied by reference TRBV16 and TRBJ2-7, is GEEVAQTPKHLVRGEGQKAKLYCAPIKGHSYVFWYQQVLKNEFKFLISFQNENVFDETGMPKERFSAKCLPNSPCSLEIQATKLEDSAVYFCASTLGLAGVYEQYFGPGTRLTVT.

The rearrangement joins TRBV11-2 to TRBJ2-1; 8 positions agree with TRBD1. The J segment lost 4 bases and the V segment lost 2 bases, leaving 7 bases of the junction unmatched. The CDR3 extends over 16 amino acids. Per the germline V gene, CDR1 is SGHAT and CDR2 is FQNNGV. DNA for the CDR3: TGTGCCAGCAGCTTAACAGTCAGGGGGCCTTACAATGAGCAGTTCTTC. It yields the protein CASSLTVRGPYNEQFF. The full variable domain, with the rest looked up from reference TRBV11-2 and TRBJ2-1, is EAGVAQSPRYKIIEKRQSVAFWCNPISGHATLYWYQQILGQGPKLLIQFQNNGVVDDSQLPKDRFSAERLKGVDSTLKIQPAKLEDSAVYLCASSLTVRGPYNEQFFGPGTRLTVL.